This TCR beta chain was profiled in a study of cytomegalovirus exposure and HLA in healthy donors. General study points: A later analysis associated approximately 17,000 TCR beta sequences with HLA alleles at a 0.05 false discovery rate. Some V segments (TRBV6-2 and TRBV6-3 among them) were excluded as indistinguishable.

Primers for the PCR totalled 60 Vbeta and 13 Jbeta. The method was immunoSEQ multiplex PCR; TCRdb's version includes in-frame clones alone and lacks a portion of them. Here the sample spans roughly 110,000 clones, approximately 80% being singletons. Worth noting for this clone: Its target is unknown.

The CDR3 totals 11 residues. CDR1 is DFQATT, CDR2 SNEGSKA, per germline (reference sequence). The sequence derives from a male donor in good health and CMV-seronegative. The chain is built from TRBV20-1 and TRBJ2-5; D possibly corresponds to TRBD1 (5 bases). The DNA end favors TRBJ2-7, so the J call may be wrong. Sequencing was done on a sample of PBMCs. The CDR3 here is CSAKGSYEQYF. CDR3 nucleotide sequence: TGCAGTGCTAAGGGGTCCTACGAGCAGTACTTC.